Below, 2 T cell receptor beta chains from the same sample are listed, as sequenced in a study of T cell responses to AZD1222 COVID-19 vaccine. TCRdb keeps only in-frame clones here, not all; method: immunoSEQ multiplex PCR. In the table there are some 140,000 clones, roughly nine tenths of which are singletons. This specimen was peripheral blood, taken 28 days after the second AZD1222 dose. Receptors originate from an adult who received the AZD1222 COVID-19 vaccine.

This clone was detected once. The chain is built from TRBV6-5 and TRBJ1-1; D is ambiguous. Trimming pared 5 bases from V and 7 bases from J, leaving 8 bases between. This CDR3 is 11 amino acids long. CDR1 is MNHEY, CDR2 SVGAGI, per germline. The CDR3 spells CASSRWFEAFF. CDR3 sequence (DNA): TGTGCCAGCAGTCGTTGGTTTGAAGCTTTCTTT.

The J gene is TRBJ2-1, the V gene TRBV6-5; TRBD1 might be the D (6 bases). V lost 7 bases to trimming and J lost 8 bases, with 15 bases between them. The germline CDR1 and CDR2 sequences are MNHEY and SVGAGI. There are 13 residues in the CDR3. The CDR3 loop reads CASTQGYSDEQFF. CDR3 bases: TGTGCCAGCACCCAGGGGTATAGTGATGAGCAGTTCTTC.